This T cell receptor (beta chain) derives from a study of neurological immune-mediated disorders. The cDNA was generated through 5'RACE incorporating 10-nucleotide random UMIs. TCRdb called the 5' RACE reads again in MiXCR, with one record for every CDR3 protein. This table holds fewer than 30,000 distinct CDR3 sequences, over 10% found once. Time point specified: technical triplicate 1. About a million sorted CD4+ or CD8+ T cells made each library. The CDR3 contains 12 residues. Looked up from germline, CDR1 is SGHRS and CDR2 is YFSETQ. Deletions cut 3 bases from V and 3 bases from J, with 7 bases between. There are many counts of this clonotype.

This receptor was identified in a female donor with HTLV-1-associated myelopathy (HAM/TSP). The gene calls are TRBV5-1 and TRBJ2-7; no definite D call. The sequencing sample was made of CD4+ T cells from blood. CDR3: CASSSDRYEQYF. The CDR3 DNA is TGCGCCAGCAGCTCGGACCGCTACGAGCAGTACTTC.